These 18 T cell receptor beta chains were sequenced from one sample in a study of T cells in women clearing cervical HPV infection. Sequenced by immunoSEQ multiplex PCR; TCRdb stores in-frame clones only, minus some. In all, the sample yields roughly 30,000 clones. Sequenced material: blood buffy coat. The source of these receptors is a woman aged 18 to 75 with a cervical HPV16 infection that either progressed to CIN3+ or cleared (not recorded which).

With regard to this clone: The CDR3 end falls 3 residues outside the read, so it is completed with the germline J gene. The chain is built from TRBV2 and TRBJ1-1, with 8 bases identical to TRBD1. The CDR3 extends over 14 amino acids. Trimming took 6 bases from V and 2 from J; bases not matched to a gene: 5. Germline values: CDR1 SNHLY, CDR2 FYNNEI. The CDR3 bases that were read are TGTGCCAGCAGCCAACAGGGGGTAAACACTGAA. This sequence encodes CASSQQGVNTE. From start to end, the CDR3 is CASSQQGVNTEAFF.

On this clone: The read ends 3 residues early relative to the CDR3; the germline J gene fills the gap. The rearrangement links TRBV5-1 to TRBJ2-5; D is ambiguous. The CDR3 consists of 13 residues. The germline CDR1 and CDR2 sequences are SGHRS and YFSETQ. Trimming pared 0 bases from V and 4 bases from J, leaving 7 bases between. CDR3 residues: CASSLDSRETQYF. Partial CDR3 DNA: TGCGCCAGCAGCTTGGACAGCCGAGAGACC.

The CDR3 protein is CASSRTGGEKLFF. CDR3 bases read: TGCGCCAGCAGCCGGACAGGGGGAGAAAAA. The chain couples TRBV4-1 to TRBJ1-4; 10 bases fit TRBD1. The read falls 3 residues short of the CDR3 end, and the missing part is taken from the germline J gene. Germline values: CDR1 MGHRA, CDR2 YSYEKL. J gave up 8 bases and V 4 bases, and 1 base lay outside the gene matches. The CDR3 is 13 amino acids.

Comment on this clone: The read gets to within 3 residues of the CDR3 end, and the germline J gene fills in the rest. The rearrangement uses TRBV7-6 and TRBJ2-1; 8 bases fit TRBD2. The CDR3 contains 16 residues. Looked up from germline, CDR1 is SGHVS and CDR2 is FNYEAQ. The J segment lost 5 bases and the V segment lost 1 base, leaving 7 bases of the junction unmatched. The part of the CDR3 DNA that was read is TGTGCCAGCAGCTTAGACTTCACTAGCGGAAACAATGAG. Its translation is CASSLDFTSGNNE. The CDR3 in full is CASSLDFTSGNNEQFF.

To note about this clone: The CDR3 end falls 3 residues outside the read, so it is completed with the germline J gene. The rearrangement joins TRBV6-4 to TRBJ2-1, with 12 bases lining up with TRBD2. This CDR3 comprises 16 residues. V gave up 3 bases and J gave up 4 bases; unmatched junction bases: 4. Germline CDR1 is MRHNA and CDR2 is SNTAGT. The CDR3 bases that were read are TGTGCCAGCAGTGAGACTAGCGGGAGTGGGTACAATGAG. Its protein is CASSETSGSGYNE. In full, the CDR3 reads CASSETSGSGYNEQFF.

Points on this clone: The CDR3 end lies 3 residues beyond the end of the read and is filled in from the germline J gene. The J gene is TRBJ2-3, the V gene TRBV7-2; no clear D gene. The CDR3 extends over 14 amino acids. Per the germline V gene, CDR1 is SGHTA and CDR2 is FQGNSA. The DNA read from the CDR3 is TGTGCCAGCAGCTTAGGATTAGTTCAAGAGACG. This codes for CASSLGLVQET. The whole CDR3 sequence is CASSLGLVQETQYF.

As for this clone: The read gets to within 3 residues of the CDR3 end, and the germline J gene fills in the rest. The chain joins TRBV19 to TRBJ2-2; D is perhaps TRBD1 (6 bases). The CDR3 runs to 16 residues. Trimming left V 3 bases short and J 4 bases short, with 15 bases between. Per germline, CDR1 LNHDA and CDR2 SQIVND (reference sequence). Partial CDR3 DNA: TGTGCCAGTAGTATTTGGGGGCGGTCGGGCACCGGGGAG. This encodes CASSIWGRSGTGE. The whole CDR3 region reads CASSIWGRSGTGELFF.

Points on this clone: The sequenced fragment ends 3 residues before the CDR3 boundary, so the rest is inferred from the germline J gene. The sample holds other DNA sequences that translate to the same CDR3. The chain combines TRBV18 with TRBJ2-7, with 11 bases matching TRBD2. V dropped 0 bases and J dropped 2; count of bases not matched to a gene: 3. CDR1 KGHSH and CDR2 LQKENI come from the germline V gene. The CDR3 extends over 16 amino acids. CDR3 sequence reads: CASSPPLAGGTYEQYF. CDR3 DNA, as far as it was read: TGTGCCAGCTCACCACCCCTAGCGGGAGGTACCTACGAG.

In regard to this clone: Read coverage stops 3 residues before the CDR3 terminus; the germline J gene supplies the remainder. The rearrangement links TRBV20-1 to TRBJ2-7; the D gene is possibly TRBD1 (5 bases). Germline loops: CDR1 DFQATT, CDR2 SNEGSKA (reference sequence). Trimming cost V 3 bases and J 2 bases, with 5 bases left between them. The CDR3 sequence is 11 residues long. The CDR3: CSARDTYEQYF. CDR3 DNA, as far as it was read: TGCAGTGCTAGGGACACCTACGAG.

A note on this clone: Coverage ceases 3 residues before the CDR3 finishes, and the germline J gene fills in the end. The J gene is TRBJ2-5, the V gene TRBV20-1, with 12 bases lining up with TRBD2. The CDR3 sequence is 15 residues long. Germline CDR1 is DFQATT and CDR2 is SNEGSKA (reference sequence). The trim removed 6 bases at V and 7 bases at J, leaving 12 bases unmatched. The CDR3 DNA, read in part, is TGCAGTGCGCGCCCGACTAGCGGGAGTATCGGGACC. Protein product: CSARPTSGSIGT. From start to end, the CDR3 is CSARPTSGSIGTQYF.

Points on this clone: The CDR3 end falls 3 residues outside the read, so it is completed with the germline J gene. The rearrangement links TRBV14 to TRBJ2-5; TRBD1 is a possible D gene (5 bases). V was cut by 3 bases and J by 5 bases, with 10 bases left in between. Germline CDR1 SGHDN, CDR2 FVKESK. CDR3 size: 13 residues. The chain's CDR3 is CASSQDIGETQYF. The CDR3 DNA, read in part, is TGTGCCAGCAGCCAGGACATTGGGGAGACC. Full variable domain (missing parts from reference TRBV14 and TRBJ2-5): EAGVTQFPSHSVIEKGQTVTLRCDPISGHDNLYWYRRVMGKEIKFLLHFVKESKQDESGMPNNRFLAERTGGTYSTLKVQPAELEDSGVYFCASSQDIGETQYFGPGTRLLVL.

A word on this clone: With the read ending 3 residues before the CDR3 end, the germline J gene is used to fill in that end. The J gene is TRBJ2-3, the V gene TRBV7-3, with TRBD2 identical over 8 bases. V shed 5 bases and J 2 bases; nucleotides not matched to a gene: 9. Per the germline V gene, CDR1 is SGHTA and CDR2 is FQGTGA. There are 16 residues in the CDR3. CDR3 bases read: TGTGCCAGCAGCCCCATAGCGGGGACCCTCACAGATACG. Its translation: CASSPIAGTLTDT. In full, the CDR3 reads CASSPIAGTLTDTQYF.

About this clone itself: The read terminates 3 residues ahead of where the CDR3 ends, so the germline J gene completes it. V is TRBV11-3 and J is TRBJ2-2, with D unclear. Trimming stripped 5 bases from V and 3 bases from J, with 10 bases between. This CDR3 comprises 14 residues. CDR1 SGHNT and CDR2 YENEEA come from the germline V gene. CDR3 loop: CASSARSDTGELFF. The CDR3 DNA, read in part, is TGTGCCAGCAGCGCCCGATCGGACACCGGGGAG.

Of note for this clone: The junction does not match germline at one end; this may be a read error. From the germline J gene comes the end of the CDR3, since the read stops 3 residues before it. The chain uses TRBV7-7 and TRBJ2-2; D possibly corresponds to TRBD2 (6 bases). The CDR3 spans 16 residues. Germline CDR1 SSHAT, CDR2 FNYEAQ (reference sequence). Incomplete CDR3 DNA: TGTGCTAGCAGTCGGGGGAGCGGTTCGAACACCGGGGAG. Its translation is CASSRGSGSNTGE. The entire CDR3 is CASSRGSGSNTGELFF.

Points on this clone: The read terminates 3 residues before the CDR3 end, so the remaining end is supplied by the germline J gene. Other DNA sequences in the sample encode the same CDR3. The rearrangement links TRBV7-3 to TRBJ1-2, with a tentative D call TRBD1 (6 bases). Trimming took off 5 bases at V and 4 bases at J, with 20 bases between the two ends. Germline V CDR1 and CDR2: SGHTA, FQGTGA. The CDR3 loop spans 16 amino acids. Incomplete CDR3 DNA: TGTGCCAGCAGCCTATCGCCGGGGGGCAGAGTCTATGGC. The encoded protein is CASSLSPGGRVYG. The CDR3 as a whole reads CASSLSPGGRVYGYTF.

As for this clone: The read falls 3 residues short of the CDR3 end, and the missing part is taken from the germline J gene. The rearrangement joins TRBV19 to TRBJ1-1, with 7 bases fitting TRBD1. CDR1 is LNHDA and CDR2 is SQIVND in the germline V gene (reference sequence). The junction had 14 bases not matched to a gene; V was cut back by 7 bases and J by 6 bases. The CDR3 contains 15 residues. The covered CDR3 bases are TGTGCCAGTAAAAATGTAGCGGACAGGTTTTCTGAA. Translating gives CASKNVADRFSE. The whole CDR3 region reads CASKNVADRFSEAFF. Variable domain in full (rest from reference TRBV19 and TRBJ1-1): DGGITQSPKYLFRKEGQNVTLSCEQNLNHDAMYWYRQDPGQGLRLIYYSQIVNDFQKGDIAEGYSVSREKKESFPLTVTSAQKNPTAFYLCASKNVADRFSEAFFGQGTRLTVV.

About this clone: The read ends 3 residues early relative to the CDR3; the germline J gene fills the gap. The chain recombines TRBV6-2 or TRBV6-3 with TRBJ2-5; 7 bases agree with TRBD1. The germline V gene has CDR1 MNHEY and CDR2 SVGEGT. V trimming: 7 bases; J trimming: 5 bases; junction bases outside the gene matches: 4. This CDR3 has 12 amino acids. This chain's CDR3 is CASKQGIETQYF. The part of the CDR3 DNA that was read is TGTGCCAGCAAACAGGGGATTGAGACC.

With respect to this clone: The DNA ends 3 residues before the CDR3 does, and the rest of the CDR3 is filled in from the germline J gene. The chain recombines TRBV7-2 with TRBJ2-1; 9 bases are shared with TRBD2. This CDR3 has 14 residues. Per germline, CDR1 SGHTA and CDR2 FQGNSA. V dropped 5 bases and J dropped 8; count of bases not matched to a gene: 7. The CDR3 spells CASSTRLAVHEQFF. CDR3 DNA, as far as it was read: TGTGCCAGCAGCACCAGACTAGCGGTCCATGAG.